The rows below give T cell receptor beta chains drawn from one sample of a study of blood T cells in healthy people across ages. Via MiXCR, TCRdb re-called the 5' RACE reads, giving one row per CDR3 protein. The top ten clones hold roughly a fifth of a sample with 710,000 or so distinct CDR3 sequences, about 24% of them seen once. The specimen was blood. The origin of the receptors is a man in his sixties or seventies in good health. The CDR3 runs from the conserved cysteine through the conserved F or W.

TRBJ1-2,TRBV6-2/TRBV6-3,CASSYQPLASGKRNYGYTF
TRBJ1-2,TRBV29-1,CSVEELTGYGYTF
TRBJ2-4,TRBV20-1,CSAPRGNQGFNIQYF
TRBJ1-2,TRBV5-5,CASSVGNVQLDGYTF
TRBJ1-6,TRBV5-5,CASSLGTGIISPLHF
TRBJ1-6,TRBV27,CASKEAGVYNSPLHF
TRBJ2-1,TRBV11-3,CASTGENNEQFF
TRBJ2-3,TRBV4-1,CASSQVIIFRSRTDTQYF
TRBJ2-5,TRBV11-3,CASSLDHTGRETQYF
TRBJ2-5,TRBV10-3,CAISEGRVGETQYF
TRBJ2-1,TRBV3-1,CASSQVGGPNFF
TRBJ2-5,TRBV7-7,CASSLGVVGAGGETQYF
TRBJ2-2,TRBV5-1,CASSLGGHFNTGELFF
TRBJ2-3,TRBV20-1,CSARQGTPSTDTQYF
TRBJ2-5,TRBV6-5,CASSHRTGQETQYF
TRBJ2-1,TRBV2,CASSNLAGGRNEQFF
TRBJ2-3,TRBV10-1,CASGQGLTDTQYF
TRBJ1-1,TRBV28,CASSFISGLGTEAFF
TRBJ2-5,TRBV18,CASSSGASQETQYF
TRBJ1-1,TRBV5-1,CASSLGTGGSEAFF
TRBJ2-1,TRBV7-9,CASSFIGVSSYNEQFF
TRBJ2-3,TRBV3-1,CASSQTGTVRTDTQYF
TRBJ1-1,TRBV20-1,CSARDRGALGNTEAFF
.,TRBV19,CASSGTGGNEQFF
TRBJ2-1,TRBV2,CASLGLNEQFF
TRBJ2-2,TRBV10-1,CASRTGANTGELFF
TRBJ2-2,TRBV5-1,CASSSGLAGGAGELFF
TRBJ2-1,TRBV3-1,CASSQTGGGSYNEQFF
TRBJ1-1,TRBV9,CASERGTEAFF
TRBJ2-6,TRBV20-1,CSANRGGSGANVLTF
TRBJ1-2,TRBV24-1,CATSDSDRGQGYTF
TRBJ2-2,TRBV7-9,CASSLTSSGELFF
TRBJ2-2,TRBV5-1,CASRRDSPTGELFF
TRBJ2-5,TRBV21-1,CASSNGQEETQYF
TRBJ1-4,TRBV9,CASGGEKLFF
TRBJ2-5,TRBV20-1,CSARDQTSGSQETQYF
TRBJ2-1,TRBV20-1,CSARDLTSGVNEQFF
TRBJ1-2,TRBV19,CASFAYGYTF
TRBJ1-5,TRBV4-1,CASSPGTGEDQPQHF
TRBJ2-4,TRBV6-5,CASSQGWAKNIQYF
.,TRBV27,CASSTIGTSNNEQFF
TRBJ2-1,TRBV20-1,CSVSSGGRNEQFF
.,TRBV4-3,CASSQESGIYNEQFF
TRBJ2-7,TRBV5-1,CASSLRDVATYEQYF
TRBJ2-5,TRBV20-1,CSGGQGTWETQYF
TRBJ1-1,TRBV7-2,CASSLAHRGLRTEAFF